A single sample gave rise to the 31 T cell receptor beta chains below, sequenced in a study of T cell responses to AZD1222 COVID-19 vaccine. Assay used: immunoSEQ multiplex PCR; TCRdb lists only in-frame clones, some missing. The data show about 200,000 clones, more than 85% seen once. Sequenced material: peripheral blood, taken 28 days after the second AZD1222 dose. Source of these receptors: an adult who received the AZD1222 COVID-19 vaccine.

This clone was seen just once. The chain links TRBV30 to TRBJ2-1; 7 bases match TRBD2. The germline CDR1 and CDR2 sequences are GTSNPN and SVGIG (reference sequence). V shed 5 bases and J 4 bases; nucleotides not matched to a gene: 5. CDR3 length: 13 amino acids. The CDR3 here is CAWVGGGYNEQFF. The CDR3 DNA is TGTGCCTGGGTCGGCGGGGGTTACAATGAGCAGTTCTTC. Drawing the rest from reference TRBV30 and TRBJ2-1, the complete variable domain is SQTIHQWPATLVQPVGSPLSLECTVEGTSNPNLYWYRQAAGRGLQLLFYSVGIGQISSEVPQNLSASRPQDRQFILSSKKLLLSDSGFYLCAWVGGGYNEQFFGPGTRLTVL.

This clone was recorded only once. The V gene is TRBV28, the J gene TRBJ2-1, with D perhaps assigned TRBD1 or TRBD2 (7 bases each). Germline V gene lookup returns CDR1 MDHEN and CDR2 SYDVKM. V lost 5 bases and J 2 bases, leaving 19 bases between the germline ends. This CDR3 contains 17 residues. This chain's CDR3 is CASSPPGGGRAYNEQFF. CDR3 DNA: TGTGCCAGCAGTCCCCCAGGGGGAGGGAGGGCCTACAATGAGCAGTTCTTC. Combining the CDR3 with reference TRBV28 and TRBJ2-1 gives the whole variable domain DVKVTQSSRYLVKRTGEKVFLECVQDMDHENMFWYRQDPGLGLRLIYFSYDVKMKEKGDIPEGYSVSREKKERFSLILESASTNQTSMYLCASSPPGGGRAYNEQFFGPGTRLTVL.

This chain joins TRBV20-1 and TRBJ2-7; no clear D. V gave up 0 bases and J gave up 2 bases, with 2 bases separating them. The CDR3 is 11 amino acids. Germline V lookup: CDR1 DFQATT, CDR2 SNEGSKA (reference sequence). In nucleotides, the CDR3 is TGCAGTGCTAGAGATGCCTACGAGCAGTACTTC. Protein sequence: CSARDAYEQYF.

V gene TRBV5-4 combines with J gene TRBJ1-5; D gene uncertain. The CDR3 covers 13 residues. The germline V gene has CDR1 SGHNT and CDR2 YYREEE (reference sequence). V was pared by 2 bases and J by 4 bases, with 7 bases between. DNA for the CDR3: TGTGCCAGCAGCTTTGGGCGGAATCAGCCCCAGCATTTT. Translation gives CASSFGRNQPQHF.

The chain couples TRBV6-5 to TRBJ1-1; D ambiguous. This CDR3 spans 14 amino acids. Between the trimmed V and J ends, which lost 1 base and 4 bases, there was a span of 10 bases. Germline V lookup: CDR1 MNHEY, CDR2 SVGAGI. CDR3 protein: CASSYYSTTTEAFF. CDR3 coding DNA: TGTGCCAGCAGTTACTACTCTACAACCACTGAAGCTTTCTTT.

The rearrangement uses TRBV6-1 and TRBJ1-6; no clear D gene. Per germline, CDR1 MNHNS and CDR2 SASEGT. The CDR3 contains 17 residues. Trimming took off 3 bases at V and 0 bases at J, with 12 bases between the two ends. The CDR3 loop is CASSDDWGSSYNSPLHF. The CDR3 DNA follows: TGTGCCAGCAGTGACGACTGGGGTAGCTCCTATAATTCACCCCTCCACTTT.

CDR3 in amino acids: CASSVSFSTDTQYF. CDR3 DNA: TGTGCCAGCAGCGTGAGTTTTAGCACAGATACGCAGTATTTT. V and J are TRBV9 and TRBJ2-3; D is uncertain. There are 14 residues in the CDR3. With 2 bases removed from V and 0 bases from J, the gap between germline ends came to 7 bases. Germline-derived CDR1 and CDR2 are SGDLS and YYNGEE.

This chain uses TRBV25-1 with TRBJ1-4; D possibly corresponds to TRBD1 (5 bases). CDR1 is MGHDK, CDR2 SYGVNS, per germline. The CDR3 is made up of 16 amino acids. The V end lost 6 bases, the J end lost 7 bases, and 21 bases lay between the germline ends. This CDR3 reads CASSDQLGAGGEKLFF. In DNA form, the CDR3 reads TGTGCCAGCAGCGATCAGTTAGGGGCGGGAGGTGAAAAACTGTTTTTT.

The chain links TRBV5-4 to TRBJ2-1; no clear D. The CDR3 has 14 residues. V was trimmed by 0 bases and J by 4 bases, leaving 8 bases between them. Germline V gene lookup returns CDR1 SGHNT and CDR2 YYREEE (reference sequence). In DNA, the CDR3 is TGTGCCAGCAGCTTGGAGGTTGGGTACAATGAGCAGTTCTTC. As protein: CASSLEVGYNEQFF.

The rearrangement joins TRBV9 to TRBJ2-3, with D hard to call. This CDR3 contains 13 residues. Germline loops: CDR1 SGDLS, CDR2 YYNGEE. V was shortened by 7 bases and J by 4 bases, with 13 bases between the two germline ends. CDR3 DNA: TGTGCCAGCGGAAGCCCTCAGGCAGATACGCAGTATTTT. It is translated as CASGSPQADTQYF. Full variable domain (missing parts from reference TRBV9 and TRBJ2-3): DSGVTQTPKHLITATGQRVTLRCSPRSGDLSVYWYQQSLDQGLQFLIQYYNGEERAKGNILERFSAQQFPDLHSELNLSSLELGDSALYFCASGSPQADTQYFGPGTRLTVL.

The sample holds one count of this clone. This chain links TRBV6-5 with TRBJ1-2; D gene ambiguous. Trimming took 0 bases from V and 0 from J, leaving 5 bases between them. Germline lookup yields CDR1 MNHEY and CDR2 SVGAGI. This CDR3 region has 14 residues. CDR3 sequence: CASSYSPTNYGYTF. In DNA form, the CDR3 reads TGTGCCAGCAGTTACTCGCCAACTAACTATGGCTACACCTTC.

CDR3 in DNA: TGTGCCAGCAGCATTAGCGGGATCACCTCCTACGAGCAGTACTTC. Amino acid sequence: CASSISGITSYEQYF. V is TRBV7-2 and J is TRBJ2-7, with 8 bases identical to TRBD2. CDR1 is SGHTA and CDR2 is FQGNSA in the germline V gene. The CDR3 totals 15 residues. V lost 5 bases and J lost 0; bases outside the gene matches: 6.

The chain employs TRBV7-9 and TRBJ2-1, with 8 positions matching TRBD2. The trim removed 5 bases at V and 6 bases at J, leaving 9 bases unmatched. Germline V CDR1 and CDR2: SEHNR, FQNEAQ (reference sequence). This CDR3 contains 15 residues. The CDR3 loop reads CASSPYSGKANEQFF. The CDR3 DNA follows: TGTGCCAGCAGCCCGTATAGCGGGAAGGCCAATGAGCAGTTCTTC.

The rearrangement joins TRBV24-1 to TRBJ2-1; D could derive from TRBD1 or TRBD2 (6 bases each). CDR3 size: 17 residues. Germline V gives CDR1 KGHDR, CDR2 SFDVKD. V was cut by 3 bases and J by 4 bases, with 18 bases left in between. CDR3: CATSDPPGQGRYNEQFF. DNA for the CDR3: TGTGCCACCAGTGATCCCCCCGGCCAGGGGAGGTACAATGAGCAGTTCTTC.

DNA for the CDR3: TGTGCCTGGGTTACGGAAGTCTCCTACAATGAGCAGTTCTTC. Its translation is CAWVTEVSYNEQFF. The V call is TRBV30, the J call TRBJ2-1; D remains ambiguous. The CDR3 totals 14 residues. Germline CDR1 and CDR2: GTSNPN and SVGIG (reference sequence). Trimming stripped 5 bases from V and 0 bases from J, with 11 bases between.

The chain employs TRBV18 and TRBJ2-7; possible D gene TRBD2, 6 bases. Germline V gene sequence: CDR1 KGHSH, CDR2 LQKENI. V was shortened by 1 base and J by 0 bases, with 7 bases between the two germline ends. The CDR3 covers 14 residues. The CDR3 spells CASSPLRGSYEQYF. The DNA for the CDR3 is TGTGCCAGCTCACCACTGCGGGGCTCCTACGAGCAGTACTTC.

A few counts support this clone. The J gene is TRBJ1-6, the V gene TRBV4-3; 10 bases agree with TRBD1. This CDR3 contains 15 residues. The germline V gene encodes CDR1 LGHNA and CDR2 YSLEER. The trim removed 4 bases at V and 14 bases at J, leaving 11 bases unmatched. The CDR3 DNA follows: TGCGCCAGCAGCCCGGGAGGGACAGGGGCTGGGGCCCTCCACTTT. Translating gives CASSPGGTGAGALHF.

V is TRBV7-2 and J is TRBJ2-7; tentatively, D is TRBD2 (5 bases). From germline, CDR1 is SGHTA and CDR2 FQGNSA. The CDR3 loop spans 14 amino acids. V was cut by 5 bases and J by 2 bases, with 13 bases left in between. The CDR3 reads CASSNDGLPYEQYF. The CDR3 nucleotides read TGTGCCAGCAGCAACGACGGACTCCCCTACGAGCAGTACTTC.

J is TRBJ2-1 and V is TRBV6-2 or TRBV6-3, with unresolved D. V gave up 4 bases and J gave up 0 bases, with 7 bases separating them. This CDR3 region has 14 residues. Germline V gives CDR1 MNHEY, CDR2 SVGEGT. CDR3: CASSLTFSYNEQFF. The CDR3 DNA sequence: TGTGCCAGCAGTTTAACCTTCTCCTACAATGAGCAGTTCTTC.

The J gene is TRBJ2-3, the V gene TRBV27; 7 bases line up with TRBD2. Unmatched junction bases numbered 5, after V lost 3 bases and J lost 2 bases. This CDR3 has 15 amino acids. Germline loops: CDR1 MNHEY, CDR2 SMNVEV (reference sequence). The CDR3 DNA sequence: TGTGCCAGCAGTTTGTTGGGACTACTCACAGATACGCAGTATTTT. It yields the protein CASSLLGLLTDTQYF.

The chain uses TRBV10-3 and TRBJ2-1; D is unclear. The CDR3 is 15 amino acids. Per the germline V gene, CDR1 is ENHRY and CDR2 is SYGVKD. With 1 base removed from V and 0 bases from J, the gap between germline ends came to 7 bases. CDR3 in DNA: TGTGCCATCAGTGAGTTTTCTAGCTCCTACAATGAGCAGTTCTTC. Its protein is CAISEFSSSYNEQFF.

This rearrangement joins TRBV4-3 to TRBJ2-2; 8 bases are a match to TRBD2. Germline lookup yields CDR1 LGHNA and CDR2 YSLEER. This CDR3 is 16 amino acids long. The junction had 7 bases not matched to a gene; V was cut back by 0 bases and J by 7 bases. The CDR3 nucleotides are TGCGCCAGCAGCCAAGATTTGGCGGGAGGCGGCGGGGAGCTGTTTTTT. Translation gives CASSQDLAGGGGELFF.

This clone has a single count. The rearrangement uses TRBV7-3 and TRBJ2-1; a possible D gene is TRBD2 (7 bases). Germline V gives CDR1 SGHTA, CDR2 FQGTGA. There are 16 residues in the CDR3. V gave up 1 base and J gave up 5 bases, with 15 bases separating them. The CDR3 sequence is CASSLNGGAAHNEQFF. The CDR3 DNA is TGTGCCAGCAGCTTAAATGGGGGGGCGGCCCACAATGAGCAGTTCTTC.

The rearrangement joins TRBV11-2 to TRBJ2-2; no definite D call. Germline values: CDR1 SGHAT, CDR2 FQNNGV. Trimming took off 5 bases at V and 5 bases at J, with 6 bases between the two ends. This CDR3 has 12 amino acids. The DNA of the CDR3 is TGTGCCAGCAGCGGTAGAACCGGGGAGCTGTTTTTT. Protein product: CASSGRTGELFF.

The chain's CDR3 is CASSPSGTSGYEQYF. CDR3 DNA: TGTGCCAGCTCACCGTCCGGGACTAGCGGCTACGAGCAGTACTTC. The V and J genes are TRBV18 and TRBJ2-7; 11 positions match TRBD2. In germline, CDR1 is KGHSH, CDR2 LQKENI. V was pared by 3 bases and J by 3 bases, with 4 bases of the junction left unmatched. The CDR3 spans 15 residues.

Note on this clone: A junction end diverges from the germline sequence, so it may reflect a read error. V gene TRBV11-3 combines with J gene TRBJ2-7, with 8 bases matching TRBD1. CDR3 length: 14 amino acids. Germline-derived CDR1 and CDR2 are SGHNT and YENEEA. In DNA form, the CDR3 reads TGTGCCAGCAGCTTAGGGGGACAGGCCCCTCACATCACCTTC. It yields the protein CASSLGGQAPHITF.

This clone was recorded only once. The chain links TRBV24-1 to TRBJ2-7, with D possibly matching TRBD2 (6 bases). V was clipped by 5 bases and J by 4 bases, with 11 bases between them. Germline lookup yields CDR1 KGHDR and CDR2 SFDVKD. The CDR3 covers 13 residues. The CDR3 region has the DNA TGTGCCACCAGTGCCGCGGGACTGTACGAGCAGTACTTC. Its protein product is CATSAAGLYEQYF.

The chain combines TRBV3-1 (or the pseudogene TRBV3-2) with TRBJ1-1, with D unresolved. CDR1 LGHDT and CDR2 YNNKEL come from the germline V gene (reference sequence). The V gene lost 1 base and the J gene lost 7 bases, with 10 bases spanning the gap. The CDR3 is made up of 13 amino acids. CDR3 protein: CASSQVDGYEAFF. In DNA, the CDR3 is TGTGCCAGCAGCCAAGTGGACGGGTATGAAGCTTTCTTT.

The chain combines TRBV9 with TRBJ1-6; no clear D. V shed 4 bases and J shed 5 bases, with 7 bases lying between them. CDR3 length: 13 residues. Per the germline V gene, CDR1 is SGDLS and CDR2 is YYNGEE. The CDR3 DNA follows: TGTGCCAGCAGCCCTATGGATAATTCACCCCTCCACTTT. It encodes CASSPMDNSPLHF.

The rearrangement links TRBV19 to TRBJ1-6, with a tentative D call TRBD1 (5 bases). The CDR3 length is 13 residues. Trimming pared 10 bases from V and 7 bases from J, leaving 14 bases between. Germline V CDR1 and CDR2: LNHDA, SQIVND (reference sequence). CDR3 amino acids: CATKTAKNSPLHF. CDR3 sequence (DNA): TGTGCCACGAAGACAGCGAAGAATTCACCCCTCCACTTT.

This rearrangement joins TRBV15 to TRBJ1-5; 9 nucleotides agree with TRBD1. CDR1 is LNHNV and CDR2 is YYDKDF in the germline V gene (reference sequence). V was pared by 3 bases and J by 5 bases, with 2 bases of the junction left unmatched. This CDR3 is built from 14 residues. CDR3 nucleotides: TGTGCCACCAGCAGGGACAGGGGACATCAGCCCCAGCATTTT. As protein: CATSRDRGHQPQHF.